The 20 T cell receptor beta chains below were found in one sample sequenced in a study of control samples from healthy donors and cancer patients. The table came from immunoSEQ multiplex PCR; TCRdb's copy has only in-frame clones and leaves some out. The repertoire holds 150,000 to 200,000 clones, with roughly nine tenths as singletons. The sequencing input was blood. The receptors derive from a man younger than 45 in good health.

The chain joins TRBV2 to TRBJ1-6; D gene unclear. The CDR3 covers 13 residues. Trimming took off 0 bases at V and 8 bases at J, with 5 bases between the two ends. Looked up from germline, CDR1 is SNHLY and CDR2 is FYNNEI. The CDR3 sequence: CASSEARDSPLHF. CDR3 coding DNA: TGTGCCAGCAGTGAAGCGCGGGATTCACCCCTCCACTTT.

Here the CDR3 reads CASSYGLAGGPYEQYF. The CDR3 region has the DNA TGTGCCAGCAGTTACGGACTAGCGGGGGGCCCTTACGAGCAGTACTTC. The chain joins TRBV6-2 or TRBV6-3 to TRBJ2-7, with TRBD2 matching 14 bases. Unmatched junction bases numbered 4, after V lost 2 bases and J lost 4 bases. The CDR3 consists of 16 residues. Germline V CDR1 and CDR2: MNHEY, SVGEGT.

In this sample, this clone turned up once. CDR3 sequence (DNA): TGTGCCGGGGGGGGACAGGGAACGGCAGCTTTCTTT. It is translated as CAGGGQGTAAFF. The chain combines TRBV30 with TRBJ1-1; 9 positions match TRBD1. The CDR3 has 12 amino acids. Per germline, CDR1 GTSNPN and CDR2 SVGIG (reference sequence). J was trimmed by 10 bases and V by 8 bases; bases with no gene match: 11.

This chain links TRBV6-6 with TRBJ1-2; D ambiguous. V lost 6 bases and J 2 bases, leaving 10 bases between the germline ends. Germline loops: CDR1 MNHNY, CDR2 SVGAGI (reference sequence). The CDR3 runs to 13 residues. The CDR3, as DNA: TGTGCCAGCAGCCCAAGGGAGAACTATGGCTACACCTTC. Protein sequence: CASSPRENYGYTF.

The rearrangement uses TRBV7-2 and TRBJ2-5; TRBD1 matches 7 bases. In germline, CDR1 is SGHTA, CDR2 FQGNSA. The junction had 8 bases not matched to a gene; V was cut back by 3 bases and J by 4 bases. The CDR3 runs 15 residues. The chain's CDR3 is CASSLGLQGRETQYF. The CDR3 region has the DNA TGTGCCAGCAGCTTGGGATTACAGGGGAGAGAGACCCAGTACTTC.

V and J are TRBV2 and TRBJ2-2; D may correspond to TRBD1 or TRBD2 (6 bases each). Germline CDR1 SNHLY, CDR2 FYNNEI. This CDR3 spans 15 amino acids. Trimming cost V 9 bases and J 4 bases, with 18 bases left between them. CDR3 bases: TGTGCCAGAGGGGGTGGGGGGCGTGGCACCGGGGAGCTGTTTTTT. Protein product: CARGGGGRGTGELFF.

The chain employs TRBV9 and TRBJ2-7; D remains ambiguous. The germline V and J ends were trimmed by 0 bases and 3 bases, with 13 bases remaining between them. Germline values: CDR1 SGDLS, CDR2 YYNGEE. The CDR3 spans 15 residues. CDR3 protein: CASSVGQTWGYEQYF. CDR3 DNA: TGTGCCAGCAGCGTAGGACAAACCTGGGGCTACGAGCAGTACTTC.

The CDR3 is CASRAGSNTEAFF. The CDR3 nucleotides are TGTGCCAGCAGGGCAGGGAGTAACACTGAAGCTTTCTTT. The chain combines TRBV6-5 with TRBJ1-1, with D possibly TRBD1 on 5 matching bases. The CDR3 sequence is 13 residues long. Between the trimmed V and J ends, which lost 6 bases and 2 bases, there was a span of 10 bases. Looked up from germline, CDR1 is MNHEY and CDR2 is SVGAGI.

The rearrangement joins TRBV19 to TRBJ2-7, with 11 bases that match TRBD1. CDR1 and CDR2 (germline): LNHDA, SQIVND (reference sequence). V was clipped by 3 bases and J by 6 bases; unmatched bases: 7. The CDR3 is 15 amino acids. This CDR3 reads CASSIGTGGLLEQYF. CDR3 DNA: TGTGCCAGTAGTATCGGGACAGGGGGACTCCTCGAGCAGTACTTC.

V and J are TRBV19 and TRBJ1-4; tentative D call: TRBD1 (5 bases). The V end lost 5 bases, the J end lost 5 bases, and 12 bases lay between the germline ends. The CDR3 is made up of 14 amino acids. Germline lookup yields CDR1 LNHDA and CDR2 SQIVND (reference sequence). The CDR3 here is CASSPGTVNEKLFF. CDR3 nucleotides: TGTGCCAGTAGTCCCGGGACGGTAAATGAAAAACTGTTTTTT.

The J gene is TRBJ2-7, the V gene TRBV29-1, with D perhaps TRBD1 (6 bases). The CDR3 covers 13 residues. The germline V and J ends were trimmed by 4 bases and 5 bases, with 15 bases remaining between them. The germline V gene encodes CDR1 SQVTM and CDR2 ANQGSEA. The CDR3 coding sequence is TGCAGCGTTGTTTCTCAGGGGATCAACGAGCAGTACTTC. This encodes CSVVSQGINEQYF.

The chain couples TRBV18 to TRBJ1-5; D might be TRBD1 (5 bases). With 5 bases removed from V and 3 bases from J, the gap between germline ends came to 14 bases. CDR1 and CDR2 (germline): KGHSH, LQKENI. The CDR3 consists of 15 residues. In DNA, the CDR3 is TGTGCCAGCTCAGACGGGACCAGCGCCAATCAGCCCCAGCATTTT. This encodes CASSDGTSANQPQHF.

The chain joins TRBV18 to TRBJ1-6; D is unresolved. Trimming cost V 1 base and J 6 bases, with 7 bases left between them. The CDR3 covers 14 residues. CDR1 is KGHSH and CDR2 is LQKENI in the germline V gene. CDR3 DNA: TGTGCCAGCTCACCACAGGGTTCTAATTCACCCCTCCACTTT. Residues: CASSPQGSNSPLHF.

The chain combines TRBV2 with TRBJ1-1; D possibly corresponds to TRBD1 (5 bases). This CDR3 region has 14 residues. V was trimmed by 9 bases and J by 2 bases, leaving 16 bases between them. CDR1 and CDR2 (germline): SNHLY, FYNNEI. The CDR3 nucleotides read TGTGCCAGGGGGGACTACCGGAGCAACACTGAAGCTTTCTTT. It encodes CARGDYRSNTEAFF. Filled out from reference TRBV2 and TRBJ1-1, the complete variable domain reads EPEVTQTPSHQVTQMGQEVILRCVPISNHLYFYWYRQILGQKVEFLVSFYNNEISEKSEIFDDQFSVERPDGSNFTLKIRSTKLEDSAMYFCARGDYRSNTEAFFGQGTRLTVV.

This chain connects TRBV7-6 to TRBJ1-1, with a weak D call TRBD1 (5 bases). The CDR3 totals 15 residues. V was cut by 2 bases and J by 3 bases, with 13 bases left in between. Germline loops: CDR1 SGHVS, CDR2 FNYEAQ. CDR3 DNA sequence: TGTGCCAGCAGCTTAAACTTCGCGGGGGACACTGAAGCTTTCTTT. It encodes CASSLNFAGDTEAFF.

V is TRBV9 and J is TRBJ2-1, with 7 bases aligning to TRBD1. CDR1 is SGDLS and CDR2 is YYNGEE in the germline V gene. The V segment lost 4 bases and the J segment 7 bases; nucleotides outside the gene matches: 8. This CDR3 is 14 amino acids long. CDR3 region: CASSLRQGWNEQFF. The CDR3 coding sequence is TGTGCCAGCAGCCTCCGACAGGGTTGGAATGAGCAGTTCTTC.

This chain connects TRBV15 to TRBJ1-1, with a possible D match to TRBD1 (5 bases). Trimming cost V 0 bases and J 3 bases, with 14 bases left between them. Germline assignment: CDR1 LNHNV and CDR2 YYDKDF (reference sequence). The CDR3 is 16 residues long. The DNA for the CDR3 is TGTGCCACCAGCAGAGATAGGGGCGCCGGTGACACTGAAGCTTTCTTT. Encoded protein: CATSRDRGAGDTEAFF.

The chain uses TRBV10-1 and TRBJ2-7, with TRBD1 as a possible D gene (6 bases). V lost 4 bases, J lost 6 bases, and 13 bases lay in between. This CDR3 contains 13 residues. Germline V gene lookup returns CDR1 WNHNN and CDR2 SYGVQD (reference sequence). DNA of the CDR3: TGCGCCAGCAGTGCCAACAGGGTATCCGAGCAGTACTTC. Its protein is CASSANRVSEQYF.

The J gene is TRBJ2-1, the V gene TRBV7-9; D remains ambiguous. Trimming pared 3 bases from V and 3 bases from J, leaving 6 bases between. CDR3 length: 13 amino acids. Germline V CDR1 and CDR2: SEHNR, FQNEAQ (reference sequence). CDR3 nucleotide sequence: TGTGCCAGCAGCTTCTCTGGCTACAATGAGCAGTTCTTC. Protein: CASSFSGYNEQFF.

This rearrangement joins TRBV27 to TRBJ1-6, with D tentatively TRBD1 (6 bases). V was pared by 2 bases and J by 14 bases, with 19 bases between. CDR3 length: 15 amino acids. Germline CDR1 MNHEY, CDR2 SMNVEV (reference sequence). The CDR3 DNA is TGTGCCAGCAGTTTAAGGGAAACGAGGGGGGGATCCCTCCACTTT. Residues: CASSLRETRGGSLHF.